Following are 13 T cell receptor beta chains from one sample sequenced in a study of T cells in localized non-small cell lung cancer. Produced via immunoSEQ multiplex PCR; TCRdb's table is partial and in-frame only. The sample lists about 130,000 clones, 80% to 90% seen once, with approximately 1.7% in the top ten. Sequencing was performed on peripheral blood, taken before any cancer treatment. These receptors were obtained from a female donor of 60 years or more with stage I lung adenocarcinoma.

The gene calls are TRBV25-1 and TRBJ2-3, with a weak D call TRBD2 (6 bases). Germline V gives CDR1 MGHDK, CDR2 SYGVNS. CDR3 length: 15 amino acids. Trimming cost V 3 bases and J 6 bases, with 16 bases left between them. Here the CDR3 DNA reads TGTGCCAGCAGTGATCGACCGTTGGCGGGGGATACGCAGTATTTT. It encodes CASSDRPLAGDTQYF.

This clone was observed a handful of times. The chain recombines TRBV18 with TRBJ1-2; D may be TRBD1 (6 bases). The germline V and J ends were trimmed by 3 bases and 8 bases, with 13 bases remaining between them. Germline lookup yields CDR1 KGHSH and CDR2 LQKENI. The CDR3 spans 13 residues. The CDR3 nucleotides read TGTGCCAGCTCACCGGAAACAGGGCTCGGCTACACCTTC. It encodes CASSPETGLGYTF. The variable domain in full, with the rest retrieved from reference TRBV18 and TRBJ1-2, is NAGVMQNPRHLVRRRGQEARLRCSPMKGHSHVYWYRQLPEEGLKFMVYLQKENIIDESGMPKERFSAEFPKEGPSILRIQQVVRGDSAAYFCASSPETGLGYTFGSGTRLTVV.

J is TRBJ2-7 and V is TRBV19, with 8 bases matching TRBD1. Trimming at V came to 4 bases and at J to 6 bases, leaving 8 bases not matched to a gene. CDR1 LNHDA and CDR2 SQIVND come from the germline V gene (reference sequence). The CDR3 sequence is 14 residues long. CDR3 amino acids: CASSTFGQGGEQYF. CDR3 sequence (DNA): TGTGCCAGTAGTACCTTCGGACAGGGCGGCGAGCAGTACTTC.

The chain uses TRBV6-1 and TRBJ1-4; 10 bases match TRBD1. The CDR3 is 16 amino acids. The germline gives CDR1 MNHNS, CDR2 SASEGT. With V trimmed by 4 bases and J by 6 bases, 8 bases remained unmatched. The CDR3 nucleotides read TGTGCCAGCAGTGTAATAACGGACAGGGGGTATGAAAAACTGTTTTTT. Protein: CASSVITDRGYEKLFF.

The chain links TRBV2 to TRBJ2-7; the D is unclear. Looked up from germline, CDR1 is SNHLY and CDR2 is FYNNEI. This CDR3 has 15 amino acids. The V gene lost 4 bases and the J gene lost 1 base, with 14 bases spanning the gap. In DNA form, the CDR3 reads TGTGCCAGCAGTGCCTTCATTGGTTTATCCTACGAGCAGTACTTC. It is translated as CASSAFIGLSYEQYF.

The CDR3 sequence is CASSPTGNYGYTF. CDR3 nucleotide sequence: TGTGCCAGCAGCCCGACAGGGAACTATGGCTACACCTTC. This sequence joins TRBV5-6 and TRBJ1-2; 7 bases fit TRBD1. V trimming: 4 bases; J trimming: 2 bases; junction bases outside the gene matches: 2. This CDR3 comprises 13 residues. Germline V lookup: CDR1 SGHDT, CDR2 YYEEEE.

The V and J genes are TRBV5-5 and TRBJ2-5, with D maybe TRBD1 (6 bases). The CDR3 covers 14 residues. V was trimmed by 0 bases and J by 5 bases, leaving 11 bases between them. Germline lookup yields CDR1 SGHKS and CDR2 YYEKEE (reference sequence). The DNA of the CDR3 is TGTGCCAGCAGCTTGGCTGGGGGCTATGAGACCCAGTACTTC. It codes for CASSLAGGYETQYF.

The chain couples TRBV2 to TRBJ1-5; 7 bases are a match to TRBD1. Germline trimming cut 7 bases from V and 6 bases from J; bases unmatched to any gene: 9. Germline CDR1 reads SNHLY; CDR2 reads FYNNEI. The CDR3 totals 14 residues. Here the CDR3 DNA reads TGTGCCAGCAAAAGACAGGGAATTTTTCAGCCCCAGCATTTT. This codes for CASKRQGIFQPQHF.

This clone occurred once. The genes are TRBV28 and TRBJ1-2, with unresolved D. The CDR3 has 13 residues. Germline CDR1 is MDHEN and CDR2 is SYDVKM. V was cut by 7 bases and J by 4 bases, with 13 bases left in between. CDR3 loop: CASTVGPIYGYTF. In nucleotides, the CDR3 is TGTGCCAGCACAGTTGGACCGATCTATGGCTACACCTTC.

This sequence joins TRBV7-9 and TRBJ2-1, with D possibly TRBD2 on 6 matching bases. The V gene lost 10 bases and the J gene lost 5 bases, with 18 bases spanning the gap. The CDR3 totals 14 residues. Germline CDR1 and CDR2: SEHNR and FQNEAQ (reference sequence). In nucleotides, the CDR3 is TGTGCCACCCCACTTGGGCCGGGGGACAATGAGCAGTTCTTC. It encodes CATPLGPGDNEQFF.

The chain uses TRBV9 and TRBJ2-5; 9 bases match TRBD2. Trimming took 3 bases from V and 4 from J; bases not matched to a gene: 10. Germline V gives CDR1 SGDLS, CDR2 YYNGEE. The CDR3 sequence is 16 residues long. The CDR3 sequence is CASSAQTSGARETQYF. For the CDR3, the DNA is TGTGCCAGCAGCGCCCAGACTAGCGGAGCGCGAGAGACCCAGTACTTC.

V is TRBV27 and J is TRBJ2-5, with 13 bases lining up with TRBD2. The trim removed 5 bases at V and 5 bases at J, leaving 8 bases unmatched. The CDR3 consists of 16 residues. Germline V gene lookup returns CDR1 MNHEY and CDR2 SMNVEV (reference sequence). CDR3 region: CASSDRTSGSGETQYF. CDR3 nucleotide sequence: TGTGCCAGCAGTGATCGGACTAGCGGGAGCGGGGAGACCCAGTACTTC.

Comment on this clone: Other DNA sequences within the sample encode an identical CDR3. J is TRBJ1-3 and V is TRBV30; D is uncertain. The V and J ends lost 0 bases and 0 bases respectively, with 0 bases between them. CDR1 is GTSNPN and CDR2 is SVGIG in the germline V gene (reference sequence). The CDR3 has 12 amino acids. For the CDR3, the DNA is TGTGCCTGGAGTGTCTCTGGAAACACCATATATTTT. Residues: CAWSVSGNTIYF.